A selection of T cell receptor beta chains follows, all from one sample in a study of T-cell reconstitution after alpha-beta-depleted transplantation in children. TCRdb analysed the PCR reads with MiXCR anew, one entry per CDR3 protein. This sample has about 98,000 distinct CDR3 sequences, with around 7% found just once. The sequences come from PBMCs, collected before TCRalphabeta/CD19-depleted stem cell transplant. The receptors come from a boy younger than 10 with acute lymphoblastic leukemia, due to receive a stem cell transplant. CDR3s include the opening cysteine and the closing phenylalanine or tryptophan. A D gene is named only where the DNA matches it firmly. Clone size is given for some rows only: seen once, a few or many times, or a class if the clone is expanded.

v_gene: TRBV7-9
abundance: many
d_gene: NA
j_gene: TRBJ2-6
CDR3aa: CASTPRAVLSSGANVLTF
CDR3nt: TGTGCCAGCACCCCCCGGGCAGTGCTTAGCTCTGGGGCCAACGTCCTGACTTTC

v_gene: TRBV6-5
abundance: NA
d_gene: NA
j_gene: TRBJ1-2
CDR3aa: CASSSHLGGPGYGYTF
CDR3nt: TGTGCCAGCAGTTCACACCTTGGGGGCCCAGGCTATGGCTACACCTTC

v_gene: TRBV25-1
abundance: many
d_gene: TRBD1
j_gene: TRBJ2-3
CDR3aa: CASSEYRGQGVSDTQYF
CDR3nt: TGTGCCAGCAGTGAATATAGGGGACAGGGGGTATCAGATACGCAGTATTTT

v_gene: TRBV28
abundance: many
d_gene: TRBD2
j_gene: TRBJ2-7
CDR3aa: CASSLVGTSYEQYF
CDR3nt: TGTGCCAGCAGTTTGGTCGGGACTAGCTACGAGCAGTACTTC

v_gene: TRBV3-1
abundance: few
d_gene: NA
j_gene: TRBJ2-5
CDR3aa: CASSLKGLGQETQYF
CDR3nt: TGTGCCAGCAGCCTAAAGGGGTTAGGTCAAGAGACCCAGTACTTC

v_gene: TRBV2
abundance: few
d_gene: NA
j_gene: TRBJ1-2
CDR3aa: CATKGMAPRSGYTF
CDR3nt: TGTGCCACAAAGGGGATGGCTCCACGGAGCGGCTACACCTTC

v_gene: TRBV2
abundance: few
d_gene: NA
j_gene: TRBJ2-5
CDR3aa: CASSASRAIQEETQYF
CDR3nt: TGTGCCAGCAGCGCCTCTAGGGCAATCCAGGAAGAGACCCAGTACTTC

v_gene: TRBV7-2
abundance: many
d_gene: NA
j_gene: TRBJ1-2
CDR3aa: CATSFNLYGYTF
CDR3nt: TGTGCCACCTCCTTCAATCTTTATGGCTACACCTTC

v_gene: TRBV27
abundance: NA
d_gene: TRBD1
j_gene: TRBJ1-6
CDR3aa: CASSARWGTGNSPLHF
CDR3nt: TGTGCCAGCAGCGCTCGGTGGGGGACAGGGAATTCACCCCTCCACTTT

v_gene: TRBV2
abundance: NA
d_gene: NA
j_gene: TRBJ1-5
CDR3aa: CASSKGGAGQPQHF
CDR3nt: TGTGCCAGCAGTAAGGGGGGGGCAGGTCAGCCCCAGCATTTT